Below are 6 T cell receptor beta chains sequenced from a single sample in a study of cytomegalovirus exposure and HLA in healthy donors. It was with 60 Vbeta and 13 Jbeta primers that the PCR ran. Only in-frame clones appear in the TCRdb table, and some are missing; sequencing was by immunoSEQ multiplex PCR. The sample carries approximately 170,000 clones, approximately 78% recorded once. Sequencing input: PBMCs. The receptors shown here come from a woman under 30 in good health and CMV-seronegative.

The chain has TRBV27 and TRBJ2-3, with 10 bases that match TRBD2. V lost 6 bases and J lost 10; bases outside the gene matches: 22. The CDR3 contains 18 residues. Germline lookup yields CDR1 MNHEY and CDR2 SMNVEV (reference sequence). CDR3 DNA: TGTGCCAGCAGACGAGCGGGAGGGCTTTCTGGCGCGACCACTGCGCAGTATTTT. Translation: CASRRAGGLSGATTAQYF.

The CDR3 region has the DNA TGTGCCAGCAGTTTAATGGCGGGCGTACAGCAGTACTTC. Translating it yields CASSLMAGVQQYF. V gene TRBV28 combines with J gene TRBJ2-7; a possible D gene is TRBD2 (5 bases). Germline loops: CDR1 MDHEN, CDR2 SYDVKM. V was cut by 2 bases and J by 8 bases, with 13 bases left in between. The CDR3 runs 13 residues.

The chain couples TRBV7-8 to TRBJ2-5; the match to TRBD2 covers 8 bases. In germline, CDR1 is SGHVS, CDR2 FQNEAQ. This CDR3 is 14 amino acids long. Trimming removed 5 bases from V and 3 bases from J; junction bases left unmatched: 5. The CDR3 DNA reads as TGTGCCAGCAGCGAGGGACTAGTTAAAGAGACCCAGTACTTC. Its protein is CASSEGLVKETQYF.

This rearrangement joins TRBV6-1 to TRBJ1-2; no clear D. This CDR3 is built from 15 residues. The V gene's germline CDR1 is MNHNS and CDR2 SASEGT. The germline V and J ends were trimmed by 5 bases and 5 bases, with 18 bases remaining between them. CDR3 DNA: TGTGCCAGCAGTCCCCCAAACCCTCGCCGGTATGGCTACACCTTC. Amino acid sequence: CASSPPNPRRYGYTF.

With regard to this clone: The sample contains more than one DNA sequence encoding this CDR3. The rearrangement links TRBV6-5 to TRBJ2-6; D not resolved. Germline V lookup: CDR1 MNHEY, CDR2 SVGAGI. This CDR3 has 16 amino acids. V was trimmed by 0 bases and J by 0 bases, leaving 6 bases between them. CDR3 loop: CASSYSRNSGANVLTF. CDR3 DNA sequence: TGTGCCAGCAGTTACTCGAGGAACTCTGGGGCCAACGTCCTGACTTTC.

This rearrangement joins TRBV28 to TRBJ2-7; 9 positions match TRBD2. V shed 8 bases and J 6 bases; nucleotides not matched to a gene: 11. CDR3 length: 14 residues. Germline-derived CDR1 and CDR2 are MDHEN and SYDVKM. CDR3 protein: CASGSSGIALEQYF. CDR3 nucleotide sequence: TGTGCCAGCGGATCTAGCGGGATCGCCCTCGAGCAGTACTTC.